This passage covers 12 T cell receptor beta chains from one sample sequenced in a study of CD8 T cells in ankylosing spondylitis. Broader study findings: Ankylosing spondylitis blood appeared to be characterized by a TCR beta motif of several highly homologous variants.

TCRdb processed the 5' RACE reads anew with MiXCR; each CDR3 protein has one entry. Here the sample spans approximately 220,000 distinct CDR3 sequences, about 17% being singletons. These receptors have no identified antigens. Sequenced: blood, either unsorted or a sorted T cell fraction (not recorded which). These receptor sequences come from a male donor with ankylosing spondylitis.

Ten or more counts support this clonotype. V and J are TRBV7-9 and TRBJ2-5; TRBD1 matches 7 bases. The CDR3 runs 13 residues. With V trimmed by 7 bases and J by 3 bases, 5 bases remained unmatched. Germline CDR1 reads SEHNR; CDR2 reads FQNEAQ (reference sequence). CDR3 residues: CASTSGQKETQYF. The CDR3 nucleotides read TGTGCCAGCACCTCGGGACAGAAAGAGACCCAGTACTTC.

There are a few counts of this clonotype. J is TRBJ2-3 and V is TRBV6-1, with 11 bases fitting TRBD2. The CDR3 covers 17 residues. The germline CDR1 and CDR2 sequences are MNHNS and SASEGT. V lost 8 bases and J lost 1; bases outside the gene matches: 11. CDR3 residues: CASRTSGFPYGTDTQYF. The CDR3 bases are TGTGCCAGCCGGACTAGCGGGTTCCCCTACGGCACAGATACGCAGTATTTT.

The table lists this clonotype with many counts. The chain has TRBV12-3 or TRBV12-4 and TRBJ2-1; D is perhaps TRBD1 (6 bases). The CDR3 is 14 amino acids. Trimming took off 5 bases at V and 4 bases at J, with 12 bases between the two ends. CDR3 DNA: TGTGCCAGCAGTCCCCACAGGGATTACAATGAGCAGTTCTTC. It specifies CASSPHRDYNEQFF.

V gene TRBV3-1 combines with J gene TRBJ1-6; D not resolved. Germline assignment: CDR1 LGHDT and CDR2 YNNKEL (reference sequence). The length of the CDR3 is 13 residues. Trimming left V 1 base short and J 7 bases short, with 5 bases between. The CDR3 nucleotides are TGTGCCAGCAGCCAAGTCCAGAATTCACCCCTCCACTTT. Its translation: CASSQVQNSPLHF.

At least ten counts were recorded for this clonotype. This chain joins TRBV12-3 or TRBV12-4 and TRBJ2-1; 9 positions match TRBD2. V trimming: 6 bases; J trimming: 8 bases; junction bases outside the gene matches: 11. The CDR3 length is 15 residues. The chain's CDR3 is CASRPISGGPDEQFF. CDR3 DNA: TGTGCCAGCAGGCCTATTAGCGGGGGCCCTGATGAGCAGTTCTTC.

The chain employs TRBV12-3 or TRBV12-4 and TRBJ1-6; possibly TRBD1 for D (6 bases). This CDR3 contains 14 residues. V lost 5 bases and J 6 bases, leaving 11 bases between the germline ends. The CDR3 coding sequence is TGTGCCAGCAGTGATACGGACAGTAATTCACCCCTCCACTTT. Amino acids: CASSDTDSNSPLHF.

The chain employs TRBV30 and TRBJ2-7; the D gene could be TRBD1 or TRBD2 (5 bases each). This CDR3 is 13 amino acids long. The ends were cut back, 5 bases at V and 4 bases at J, with 15 bases in the middle. Germline loops: CDR1 GTSNPN, CDR2 SVGIG (reference sequence). The CDR3 bases are TGTGCCTGGGGGAGACAGTCTGGTTACGAGCAGTACTTC. Residues: CAWGRQSGYEQYF.

V and J are TRBV9 and TRBJ2-2, with a possible D match to TRBD1 (6 bases). Per the germline V gene, CDR1 is SGDLS and CDR2 is YYNGEE. V lost 1 base and J 5 bases, leaving 21 bases between the germline ends. This CDR3 is built from 18 residues. The CDR3 region is CASSVNPQGIDRTGELFF. The CDR3 nucleotides are TGTGCCAGCAGCGTAAATCCGCAGGGGATAGATCGTACCGGGGAGCTGTTTTTT.

The chain is built from TRBV19 and TRBJ2-5, with a weak D call TRBD2 (5 bases). This CDR3 region has 12 residues. V was clipped by 11 bases and J by 1 base, with 11 bases between them. The germline CDR1 and CDR2 sequences are LNHDA and SQIVND (reference sequence). Here the CDR3 reads CASQDFQETQYF. In nucleotides, the CDR3 is TGTGCCTCTCAGGACTTCCAAGAGACCCAGTACTTC.

V usage is TRBV6-5 and J usage is TRBJ1-1, with D hard to call. The germline V gene encodes CDR1 MNHEY and CDR2 SVGAGI. The length of the CDR3 is 15 residues. V lost 2 bases and J 1 base, leaving 11 bases between the germline ends. The CDR3 reads CASSYGWGSNTEAFF. The CDR3 DNA reads as TGTGCCAGCAGTTACGGGTGGGGTTCGAACACTGAAGCTTTCTTT.

The V and J genes are TRBV18 and TRBJ2-5, with TRBD1 matching over 7 bases. Germline V CDR1 and CDR2: KGHSH, LQKENI. The CDR3 totals 15 residues. With V trimmed by 9 bases and J by 5 bases, 15 bases remained unmatched. The CDR3 DNA reads as TGTGCCAGTAGCCCTCCGACAGGGAACTTGGAGACCCAGTACTTC. It translates to CASSPPTGNLETQYF.

The chain is built from TRBV7-9 and TRBJ1-1; no clear D. The CDR3 is 14 amino acids. V gave up 5 bases and J gave up 2 bases, with 12 bases separating them. Germline V CDR1 and CDR2: SEHNR, FQNEAQ (reference sequence). CDR3 sequence: CASSGKGGNTEAFF. The DNA of the CDR3 is TGTGCCAGCAGCGGGAAGGGAGGAAACACTGAAGCTTTCTTT.